This entry concerns a single TCR beta chain. There is no known antigen for this receptor. Base qualities are missing; no much larger clone stands one base away. This record comes from a study of blood T cell repertoires in COVID-19 (dated by TCRdb to 2020 to 2021). Background on the whole study: Collaborator samples came from the United States, Italy and Spain and covered acute and convalescent phases of COVID-19. Subjects who had been exposed to COVID-19, were actively infected with it, or had recovered from it provided the deeply sampled blood TCRbeta repertoires that made up the dataset. A de-identified subject ID, COVID-19 status, age in years and sex were almost always included in the sample metadata. Where available, HLA class I and class II types were obtained from metadata supplied by the sample provider rather than from assay-based typing. The repertoires were released in a freely available public database meant as a resource for research on the immune response to SARS-CoV-2. The samples were drawn from the first 160 participants of the ongoing ImmuneRACE study and from under 1,500 subjects provided by 6 global collaborators. The prospective study material was composed of cDNA or gDNA derived from T cells, B-cell-depleted T cells, or PBMCs. Broad study findings and their caveats: Clinical and demographic metadata were provided uncurated, with the amount varying by source and participant.

Whole blood was collected in K2EDTA tubes by collaborating institutions according to the institutions' own protocols. For TCRbeta analysis, collaborator samples were shipped as frozen whole blood, as isolated PBMCs, or as DNA extracted from either sample type. TCRbeta CDR3 regions were amplified from genomic DNA by means of the immunoSEQ Assay, a bias-controlled multiplex PCR. From the authors' description of their analysis: Within the assay, amplification of reference gene primers was used to estimate how many nucleated cells each sample contained. Sequence reads were collapsed and filtered to measure the absolute abundance of every unique TCRbeta CDR3 rearrangement. For each sample, productive Simpson clonality was calculated as the square root of Simpson's diversity index across productive rearrangements. What TCRdb holds here is the immuneACCESS table cut down to in-frame rearrangements. Part of the clones is not present; checked against another copy, under half of the missing clones reflect an unresolved V gene, and the others are unexplained. The V and J calls and the clone size are those of that table, but D and trimming were determined from the DNA. This sample lists around 100,000 clones; about 91% were detected once. More than 1.5% of the sample is held by the ten biggest clonotypes.

Including cysteine and phenylalanine, the CDR3 has 13 amino acids. CDR3 DNA only is kept here, 39 bases in frame from base 1. V lost 5 bases and J lost 7 bases; the stretch between them is 12 bases long. Looking up the germline V gene (reference sequence) yields CDR1 LNHNV and CDR2 YYDKDF. The V gene is TRBV15 and the J gene is TRBJ1-5, with the identity of the D gene unclear. The sequence was obtained from a human donor with active COVID-19. The donor label of this sample is uncertain. The sample comprised peripheral blood. The CDR3 region reads CATSGRVAQPQHF. The DNA is as follows: TGTGCCACCAGCGGCCGGGTGGCACAGCCCCAGCATTTT.